This T cell receptor beta chain was retrieved from a study of PD-1 blockade in classical Hodgkin lymphoma. The study's findings and limits: Lower baseline TCR diversity marked trial partial responders and progressors.

Produced via immunoSEQ multiplex PCR; TCRdb's table is partial and in-frame only. Here the sample spans 20,000 to 30,000 clones, roughly 90% being singletons. The time point denotes: cycle 4 day 1 (C4D1), after more than five weeks of nivolumab. All the patients suffered relapse after autologous stem cell transplantation, and brentuximab vedotin exposure differed. Worth noting for this clone: Its target is unknown.

The CDR3 is 12 residues long. Trimming cost V 4 bases and J 11 bases; bases outside gene matches: 4. Germline loops: CDR1 ENHRY, CDR2 SYGVKD. This rearrangement joins TRBV10-3 to TRBJ1-1, with TRBD1 matching 10 bases. The sample consisted of peripheral blood mononuclear cells (PBMCs), taken before the fourth cycle of nivolumab. This clonotype was sampled from a human donor with classical Hodgkin lymphoma. CDR3 residues: CAISGDRGRAFF. DNA for the CDR3: TGTGCCATCAGTGGCGACAGGGGGCGTGCTTTCTTT.